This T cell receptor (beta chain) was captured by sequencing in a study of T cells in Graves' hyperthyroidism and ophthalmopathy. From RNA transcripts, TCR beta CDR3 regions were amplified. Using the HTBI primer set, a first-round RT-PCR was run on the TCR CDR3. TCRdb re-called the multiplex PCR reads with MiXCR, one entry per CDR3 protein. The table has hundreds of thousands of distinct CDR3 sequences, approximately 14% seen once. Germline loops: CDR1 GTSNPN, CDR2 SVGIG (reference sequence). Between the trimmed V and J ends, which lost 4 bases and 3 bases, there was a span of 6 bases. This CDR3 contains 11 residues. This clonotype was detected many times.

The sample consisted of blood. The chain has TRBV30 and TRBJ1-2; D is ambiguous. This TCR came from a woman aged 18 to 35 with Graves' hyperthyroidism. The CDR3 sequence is CAWISDYGYTF. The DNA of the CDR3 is TGTGCCTGGATAAGTGACTATGGCTACACCTTC. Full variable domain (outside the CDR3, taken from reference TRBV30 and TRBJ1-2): SQTIHQWPATLVQPVGSPLSLECTVEGTSNPNLYWYRQAAGRGLQLLFYSVGIGQISSEVPQNLSASRPQDRQFILSSKKLLLSDSGFYLCAWISDYGYTFGSGTRLTVV.